Below are 4 T cell receptor beta chains sequenced from a single sample in a study of shared clonotypes between healthy human individuals. Only CD45RO-negative cells positively selected for CCR7 counted as naive CD8 cells, so terminally differentiated effector memory CD45RA+ cells were excluded. Here immunoSEQ multiplex PCR was the method, and the copy in TCRdb shows in-frame clones only, minus some. The repertoire holds roughly 1,800,000 clones, approximately 94% seen once, with 1.2% in the top ten. The specimen was naive CD8+ T cells sorted from blood. These receptor sequences come from a man aged 18 to 29 in good health.

The chain joins TRBV27 to TRBJ2-7, with D possibly being TRBD2 (6 bases). The CDR3 contains 14 residues. Trimming removed 5 bases at V and 3 bases at J, with 14 bases between. CDR1 and CDR2 (germline): MNHEY, SMNVEV (reference sequence). The CDR3 nucleotides read TGTGCCAGCAGTCCATGGGACTCACGCTACGAGCAGTACTTC. Amino acids: CASSPWDSRYEQYF.

The rearrangement uses TRBV5-8 and TRBJ2-5, with 10 bases that match TRBD1. The V segment lost 5 bases and the J segment 4 bases; nucleotides outside the gene matches: 8. This CDR3 is built from 15 residues. CDR1 and CDR2 (germline): SGHTS, YDEGEE. The DNA of the CDR3 is TGTGCCAGCAGGCCCGGGACAGGGGTAGTAGAGACCCAGTACTTC. Its translation is CASRPGTGVVETQYF.

V is TRBV27 and J is TRBJ2-7; a weak D match, TRBD2 (5 bases). Germline CDR1 and CDR2: MNHEY and SMNVEV (reference sequence). There are 16 residues in the CDR3. The V end was cut by 8 bases, the J end by 2 bases, with 22 bases between. The CDR3 DNA reads as TGTGCCAGCTCCTCCTCCGCGGGCCACCTTACCTACGAGCAGTACTTC. It translates to CASSSSAGHLTYEQYF.

This clone was picked up a small number of times. The genes are TRBV10-3 and TRBJ1-1, with no clear D. CDR3 size: 15 residues. V lost 4 bases and J 0 bases, leaving 12 bases between the germline ends. CDR1 and CDR2 (germline): ENHRY, SYGVKD. CDR3 sequence reads: CAISGWGNMNTEAFF. Here the CDR3 DNA reads TGTGCCATCAGTGGGTGGGGAAACATGAACACTGAAGCTTTCTTT.